This T cell receptor beta chain originates from a study of blood T cell repertoires in COVID-19. About the study: Italy, Spain and the United States were the sources of the convalescent and acute COVID-19 samples.

The J segment lost 0 bases and the V segment lost 7 bases, leaving 12 bases of the junction unmatched. Germline V CDR1 and CDR2: MRHNA, SNTAGT. CDR3 size: 16 residues. Here immunoSEQ multiplex PCR was the method, and the copy in TCRdb shows in-frame clones only, minus some. Here the sample spans approximately 320,000 clones, around 90% being singletons. Sequencing input: PBMCs or T cells enriched from blood (not recorded which). The V and J genes are TRBV6-4 and TRBJ2-7; 7 nucleotides match TRBD2. The source is a man aged 55 to 69 who had recovered from COVID-19. The CDR3 DNA reads TGTGCCAGCAAAACCCTGCAGCGGGACGACTCCTACGAGCAGTACTTC. Amino acid sequence: CASKTLQRDDSYEQYF.